These 23 T cell receptor beta chains were sequenced from one sample in a study of T cells in Graves' hyperthyroidism and ophthalmopathy. TCR beta CDR3 sequences were amplified from RNA transcripts. Primed by the HTBI set, a first-round RT-PCR was run on the TCR CDR3. MiXCR, applied by TCRdb to the multiplex PCR reads, yields one record per CDR3 protein. The sample lists roughly 750,000 distinct CDR3 sequences, 16% occurring once. The source material was blood. These receptors originate from a man in his late teens or twenties with Graves' hyperthyroidism.

The chain links TRBV20-1 to TRBJ2-7, with D perhaps matching TRBD2 (5 bases). The ends were cut back, 1 base at V and 0 bases at J, with 10 bases in the middle. The CDR3 runs 14 residues. Germline-derived CDR1 and CDR2 are DFQATT and SNEGSKA (reference sequence). CDR3: CSARGEDFSYEQYF. The CDR3 bases are TGCAGTGCTAGAGGAGAGGACTTCTCCTACGAGCAGTACTTC.

This clonotype has a count of ten or more. V usage is TRBV20-1 and J usage is TRBJ2-3; D remains unclear. This CDR3 is 13 amino acids long. In germline, CDR1 is DFQATT, CDR2 SNEGSKA (reference sequence). Trimming removed 2 bases at V and 0 bases at J, with 6 bases between. The CDR3 nucleotides read TGCAGTGCTAGATGGGATAGCACAGATACGCAGTATTTT. It codes for CSARWDSTDTQYF.

The rearrangement links TRBV2 to TRBJ2-1; 9 positions match TRBD2. Germline CDR1 is SNHLY and CDR2 is FYNNEI. Losses at the gene ends were 4 bases for V and 9 bases for J; bases not matched to a gene: 7. CDR3 length equals 14 residues. The CDR3, as DNA: TGTGCCAGCAGTGTGGCGGGAGGGCGGGGTGAGCAGTTCTTC. It codes for CASSVAGGRGEQFF. The full variable domain, completed using reference TRBV2 and TRBJ2-1, is EPEVTQTPSHQVTQMGQEVILRCVPISNHLYFYWYRQILGQKVEFLVSFYNNEISEKSEIFDDQFSVERPDGSNFTLKIRSTKLEDSAMYFCASSVAGGRGEQFFGPGTRLTVL.

This clonotype turned up a few times. The rearrangement links TRBV20-1 to TRBJ2-5; 10 bases agree with TRBD2. CDR1 and CDR2 from the germline V gene are DFQATT and SNEGSKA (reference sequence). V was clipped by 7 bases and J by 3 bases; unmatched bases: 11. The CDR3 spans 15 residues. The CDR3 DNA reads as TGCAGTGGAATAGGGGCTAGCGGGAGAGAAGAGACCCAGTACTTC. Its translation: CSGIGASGREETQYF.

This clonotype was detected many times. One end of the junction does not line up with germline, which may come from a read error. The chain uses TRBV7-7 and TRBJ2-2; TRBD2 agrees at 10 bases. The CDR3 has 17 amino acids. Germline V gene data show CDR1 as SSHAT and CDR2 as FNYEAQ (reference sequence). The CDR3 region is CASSSGAGGPFTGELFF. CDR3 coding DNA: TGTGCTAGCAGCTCCGGAGCGGGAGGGCCTTTTACCGGGGAGCTGTTTTTT.

This sequence joins TRBV27 and TRBJ2-7; perhaps TRBD1 as D (6 bases). Germline V gives CDR1 MNHEY, CDR2 SMNVEV (reference sequence). The CDR3 spans 13 residues. V lost 6 bases to trimming and J lost 5 bases, with 14 bases between them. CDR3 nucleotide sequence: TGTGCCAGCAGCAGGGGATGGGGCCACGAGCAGTACTTC. Protein sequence: CASSRGWGHEQYF.

This clonotype was counted only a few times. J is TRBJ2-1 and V is TRBV2; D is perhaps TRBD2 (6 bases). Germline CDR1 reads SNHLY; CDR2 reads FYNNEI. V lost 4 bases, J lost 8 bases, and 12 bases lay in between. This CDR3 has 13 amino acids. CDR3: CASSGRGKDEQFF. DNA for the CDR3: TGTGCCAGCAGTGGACGGGGGAAGGATGAGCAGTTCTTC.

This clonotype was detected ten times or more. The V call is TRBV11-2, the J call TRBJ2-7; 10 positions agree with TRBD1. The junction had 7 bases not matched to a gene; V was cut back by 5 bases and J by 6 bases. CDR1 is SGHAT, CDR2 FQNNGV, per germline. CDR3 size: 14 residues. This chain's CDR3 is CASSQGQGFAEQYF. CDR3 in DNA: TGTGCCAGCAGCCAGGGACAGGGGTTTGCCGAGCAGTACTTC.

The CDR3 DNA sequence: TGCGCCAGCAGACTGCGGGAGGGCCAAGGGAATGAGCAGTTCTTC. Its translation: CASRLREGQGNEQFF. V gene TRBV10-1 combines with J gene TRBJ2-1; 9 bases fit TRBD2. The CDR3 is made up of 15 amino acids. Trimming took 6 bases from V and 7 from J; bases not matched to a gene: 10. Germline assignment: CDR1 WNHNN and CDR2 SYGVQD (reference sequence).

The chain is built from TRBV19 and TRBJ2-3, with TRBD1 matching over 7 bases. Losses at the gene ends were 8 bases for V and 5 bases for J; bases not matched to a gene: 7. CDR1 is LNHDA and CDR2 is SQIVND in the germline V gene (reference sequence). There are 13 residues in the CDR3. Here the CDR3 DNA reads TGTGCCAGTCATGGACAGGTTGGAGATACGCAGTATTTT. Its translation: CASHGQVGDTQYF.

This clonotype was found a few times. This chain connects TRBV15 to TRBJ2-7; no firm D call. Germline V gene sequence: CDR1 LNHNV, CDR2 YYDKDF (reference sequence). CDR3 size: 14 residues. V was pared by 1 base and J by 0 bases, with 7 bases between. Here the CDR3 DNA reads TGTGCCACCAGCAGAGGTGGCCACTCCTACGAGCAGTACTTC. Protein sequence: CATSRGGHSYEQYF.

This clonotype appeared once. The V call is TRBV13, the J call TRBJ1-6, with 10 bases identical to TRBD1. This CDR3 has 15 amino acids. With 0 bases clipped from V and 9 bases from J, the junction kept 2 bases outside the gene matches. The germline gives CDR1 PRHDT, CDR2 FYEKMQ (reference sequence). CDR3 bases: TGTGCCAGCAGCTTAGGGACAGGGGGCTTTTCACCCCTCCACTTT. Its translation is CASSLGTGGFSPLHF.

This clonotype was seen many times. The V and J genes are TRBV11-3 and TRBJ2-7; D is possibly TRBD1 (5 bases). The germline V gene encodes CDR1 SGHNT and CDR2 YENEEA. This CDR3 has 14 amino acids. V gave up 1 base and J gave up 6 bases, with 13 bases separating them. CDR3 amino acids: CASSLAQGAIEQYF. The CDR3 bases are TGTGCCAGCAGCTTAGCCCAAGGGGCTATCGAGCAGTACTTC. Supplemented by reference TRBV11-3 and TRBJ2-7, the full variable domain reads EAGVVQSPRYKIIEKKQPVAFWCNPISGHNTLYWYLQNLGQGPELLIRYENEEAVDDSQLPKDRFSAERLKGVDSTLKIQPAELGDSAVYLCASSLAQGAIEQYFGPGTRLTVT.

This rearrangement joins TRBV2 to TRBJ1-5; TRBD1 aligns across 7 bases. Unmatched junction bases numbered 4, after V lost 2 bases and J lost 0 bases. Germline V gene data show CDR1 as SNHLY and CDR2 as FYNNEI. The CDR3 has 16 residues. CDR3 amino acids: CASSERTGYSNQPQHF. CDR3 nucleotide sequence: TGTGCCAGCAGTGAAAGGACAGGATATAGCAATCAGCCCCAGCATTTT.

The CDR3 nucleotides are TGCGCCAGCAGCCAAGGAGAGAGGGCTGGGCCCACTGAAGCTTTCTTT. It is translated as CASSQGERAGPTEAFF. The gene calls are TRBV4-1 and TRBJ1-1, with D hard to call. CDR1 and CDR2 (germline): MGHRA, YSYEKL. Trimming left V 1 base short and J 4 bases short, with 16 bases between. CDR3 length equals 16 residues.

This clonotype occurred a few times. As DNA, the CDR3 is TGCAGTGCTAGAGATCTCCAGGGGCCCTACGAGCAGTACTTC. This codes for CSARDLQGPYEQYF. This chain connects TRBV20-1 to TRBJ2-7; possibly TRBD1 for D (6 bases). Trimming shortened V by 0 bases and J by 2 bases, and 11 bases separated the two germline ends. The germline gives CDR1 DFQATT, CDR2 SNEGSKA (reference sequence). The length of the CDR3 is 14 residues.

The chain recombines TRBV6-5 with TRBJ2-1, with 9 bases lining up with TRBD2. Germline CDR1 MNHEY, CDR2 SVGAGI. Losses at the gene ends were 4 bases for V and 3 bases for J; bases not matched to a gene: 10. There are 17 residues in the CDR3. This CDR3 is CASSSYSSGTLYNEQFF. CDR3 bases: TGTGCCAGCAGTTCCTACTCTAGCGGGACCCTCTACAATGAGCAGTTCTTC.

This clonotype was recorded many times. The genes are TRBV5-1 and TRBJ1-1; D not resolved. The germline V gene has CDR1 SGHRS and CDR2 YFSETQ. V lost 2 bases and J lost 1, with 9 bases in between. The CDR3 covers 14 residues. The CDR3 sequence is CASSFRATNTEAFF. Written as DNA, the CDR3 is TGCGCCAGCAGCTTTCGGGCAACGAACACTGAAGCTTTCTTT. Full variable domain (missing parts from reference TRBV5-1 and TRBJ1-1): KAGVTQTPRYLIKTRGQQVTLSCSPISGHRSVSWYQQTPGQGLQFLFEYFSETQRNKGNFPGRFSGRQFSNSRSEMNVSTLELGDSALYLCASSFRATNTEAFFGQGTRLTVV.

This clonotype was recorded at least ten times. The gene calls are TRBV7-9 and TRBJ2-4; 8 bases align to TRBD1. V lost 8 bases to trimming and J lost 10 bases; unmatched junction nucleotides: 7. The CDR3 has 12 residues. Germline lookup yields CDR1 SEHNR and CDR2 FQNEAQ (reference sequence). CDR3 sequence: CASASDREIQYF. As DNA, the CDR3 is TGTGCCAGCGCGTCGGACAGGGAGATTCAGTACTTC.

This clonotype was seen repeatedly, ten times or more. The rearrangement joins TRBV6-1 to TRBJ2-2; perhaps TRBD1 as D (5 bases). Between the trimmed V and J ends, which lost 7 bases and 2 bases, there was a span of 8 bases. The CDR3 contains 13 residues. CDR1 is MNHNS, CDR2 SASEGT, per germline. The CDR3 region has the DNA TGTGCCAGCACAGGACAAAACACCGGGGAGCTGTTTTTT. It codes for CASTGQNTGELFF.

There are many counts of this clonotype. The rearrangement links TRBV28 to TRBJ2-7; 7 bases are a match to TRBD1. Germline loops: CDR1 MDHEN, CDR2 SYDVKM. The CDR3 sequence is 17 residues long. The V and J ends lost 6 bases and 4 bases, in that order; junction bases with no gene match: 18. Here the CDR3 reads CASSSGRGSYNGYEQYF. CDR3 sequence (DNA): TGTGCCAGCAGCTCCGGCAGGGGGTCCTACAATGGATACGAGCAGTACTTC. Full variable domain (rest looked up from reference TRBV28 and TRBJ2-7): DVKVTQSSRYLVKRTGEKVFLECVQDMDHENMFWYRQDPGLGLRLIYFSYDVKMKEKGDIPEGYSVSREKKERFSLILESASTNQTSMYLCASSSGRGSYNGYEQYFGPGTRLTVT.

In this sample, this clonotype turned up many times. Here the CDR3 reads CASTQGSEQYF. CDR3 DNA sequence: TGTGCCAGCACCCAGGGTTCCGAGCAGTACTTC. V is TRBV6-1 and J is TRBJ2-7; TRBD1 is a possible D gene (5 bases). V shed 7 bases and J shed 6 bases, with 10 bases lying between them. Germline CDR1 MNHNS, CDR2 SASEGT. The CDR3 length is 11 residues.

There are many counts of this clonotype. The rearrangement links TRBV27 to TRBJ2-7; D is possibly TRBD2 (6 bases). CDR1 and CDR2 from the germline V gene are MNHEY and SMNVEV (reference sequence). Trimming pared 0 bases from V and 4 bases from J, leaving 13 bases between. The CDR3 covers 15 residues. For the CDR3, the DNA is TGTGCCAGCAGTTTATCGCGGGACTTTTCGTACGAGCAGTACTTC. This sequence encodes CASSLSRDFSYEQYF.